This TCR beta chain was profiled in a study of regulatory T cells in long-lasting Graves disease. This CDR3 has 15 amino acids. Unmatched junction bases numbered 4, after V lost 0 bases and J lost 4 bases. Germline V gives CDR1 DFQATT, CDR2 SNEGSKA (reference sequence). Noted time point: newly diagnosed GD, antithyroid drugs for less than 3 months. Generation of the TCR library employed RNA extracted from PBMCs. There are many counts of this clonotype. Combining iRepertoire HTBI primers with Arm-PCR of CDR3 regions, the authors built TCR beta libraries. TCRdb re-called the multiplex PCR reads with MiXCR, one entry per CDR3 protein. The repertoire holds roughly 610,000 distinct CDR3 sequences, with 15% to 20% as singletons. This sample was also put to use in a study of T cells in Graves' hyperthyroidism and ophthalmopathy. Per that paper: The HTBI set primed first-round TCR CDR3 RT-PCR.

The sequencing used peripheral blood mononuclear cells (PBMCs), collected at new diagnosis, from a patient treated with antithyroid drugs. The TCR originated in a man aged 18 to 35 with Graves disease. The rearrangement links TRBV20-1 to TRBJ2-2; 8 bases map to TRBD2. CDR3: CSARESGRRTGELFF. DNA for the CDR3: TGCAGTGCTAGAGAGAGCGGGAGACGCACCGGGGAGCTGTTTTTT.